This T cell receptor beta chain derives from a study of CD8 T cells in ankylosing spondylitis. Overall study findings and caveats: The study identified a TCR beta motif of about eight highly homologous variants that appeared characteristic of ankylosing spondylitis blood. Matched ankylosing spondylitis synovial fluid reportedly showed significant enrichment of disease-linked clones. As for the disease-linked clones, they showed a CD8+ phenotype and occurred at relatively low frequencies in peripheral blood.

Researchers built TCR beta libraries using quantitative 5'-RACE with molecular barcodes. MiXCR was run by TCRdb on the 5' RACE reads, yielding one entry per CDR3 protein. The data contain just under 350,000 distinct CDR3 sequences, roughly 15% of them seen just once; the ten biggest clones take up 0.85% to 1.4%. With regard to this clonotype: Antigen unknown.

This CDR3 has 14 amino acids. V was trimmed by 3 bases and J by 3 bases, leaving 9 bases between them. The V gene's germline CDR1 is ENHRY and CDR2 SYGVKD. The genes are TRBV10-3 and TRBJ1-5; D may be TRBD1 (6 bases). The TCR sequence derives from a male donor with ankylosing spondylitis or in good health (not recorded which). Material for sequencing was blood, either unsorted or a sorted T cell fraction (not recorded which). The CDR3 loop reads CAISEGGFNQPQHF. CDR3 nucleotides: TGTGCCATCAGTGAAGGGGGATTCAATCAGCCCCAGCATTTT.